This T cell receptor (beta chain) originates from a study of Ad26.COV2.S vaccination and SARS-CoV-2 variants. Turning to the study itself: Intramuscular Ad26.COV2.S at 5x10^10 or 1x10^11 viral particles. Whole-study findings and limits: Greater spike-specific TCR breadth was seen in vaccine recipients than in placebo recipients.

The repertoire was sequenced with immunoSEQ multiplex PCR; TCRdb's copy has only in-frame clones and lacks some. Of about 350,000 clones in the sample, approximately 86% are singletons; the top ten hold over 8.5%. Details on this clone: Its antigen is not identified.

Germline V CDR1 and CDR2: KGHDR, SFDVKD. V was cut by 7 bases and J by 0 bases, with 8 bases left in between. This CDR3 is built from 13 residues. Treatment noted: roughly 18 received Ad26.COV2.S at low or high dose, single or two shots; 5 received placebo; per-sample allocation not given. The investigators took samples on day 63 after the first vaccine or placebo injection. This adult donor, from Boston, was 18-55 years old. The clonotype was recovered from a person between 18 and 65 years old who received the Ad26.COV2.S COVID-19 vaccine or a placebo. The sample here was peripheral blood, taken in a trial of Ad26.COV2.S vaccine versus placebo. This chain joins TRBV24-1 and TRBJ1-1; D gene unclear. CDR3 nucleotides: TGTGCCACCAGCGAAGGGCTGAACACTGAAGCTTTCTTT. Translating gives CATSEGLNTEAFF.